This T cell receptor (beta chain) was captured by sequencing in a study of OX40 agonist ivuxolimab in advanced cancers. Across the study: The study gave patients intravenous ivuxolimab at 0.01 to 10 mg/kg every 2 weeks. Every patient in dose escalation had hepatocellular carcinoma, melanoma, renal cell or head and neck cancer. Study-level findings and limits: At 0.1 to 3.0 mg/kg, clonal expansion of CD4+ and CD8+ blood T cells had occurred by week 6.

Looked up from germline, CDR1 is MRHNA and CDR2 is SNTAGT. V lost 5 bases and J lost 3, with 16 bases in between. The CDR3 contains 15 residues. Profiling relied on immunoSEQ multiplex PCR, and the TCRdb table lists in-frame clones only, not all of them. The table lists 43,000 or so clones, more than 70% of them singletons. A remark on this clone: Its antigen is still unknown.

The clonotype originates from an adult with an advanced solid tumor such as melanoma, head and neck, liver or kidney cancer. This material consisted of CD4+ or CD8+ T cells sorted from blood, taken in a trial of the OX40 agonist ivuxolimab. The chain employs TRBV6-4 and TRBJ1-2; maybe TRBD1 (6 bases). Here the CDR3 DNA reads TGTGCCAGCAGTAAGGGGGACCGCCAGGACTATGGCTACACCTTC. This sequence encodes CASSKGDRQDYGYTF.